These T cell receptor beta chains were read from a single sample in a study of T cell responses to AZD1222 COVID-19 vaccine. Measured with immunoSEQ multiplex PCR; TCRdb has only the in-frame clones, and not every one. The sample includes some 120,000 clones, approximately 85% seen only once; the top ten take 9.4%. The input for sequencing was peripheral blood, taken on day 0 of AZD1222 vaccination. These TCRs come from an adult in good health. The CDR3 runs from the conserved cysteine through the conserved F or W. The D gene is left open where the match is weak. Rows give clone size only sometimes, using once, few, many, or a class for an expanded clone.

d_call,cdr3_length,clone_size,j_call,v_call,cdr3_aa,cdr3_nt
NA,15,NA,TRBJ1-1,TRBV18,CASSPMSGSDTEAFF,TGTGCCAGCTCACCAATGTCGGGCAGCGACACTGAAGCTTTCTTT
NA,14,NA,TRBJ1-5,TRBV18,CASSLQDRNQPQHF,TGTGCCAGCTCACTCCAAGACAGGAATCAGCCCCAGCATTTT
NA,16,NA,TRBJ2-7,TRBV7-9,CASSLLRGPLSYEQYF,TGTGCCAGCAGCTTATTGAGGGGCCCCTTAAGCTACGAGCAGTACTTC
TRBD1,17,NA,TRBJ2-1,TRBV7-2,CASSLAGRGQGVNEQFF,TGTGCCAGCAGCTTGGCGGGGAGGGGACAGGGGGTGAATGAGCAGTTCTTC
TRBD2,16,NA,TRBJ2-7,TRBV7-2,CASSHDEGLAAYEQYF,TGTGCCAGCAGCCACGACGAAGGACTAGCGGCTTACGAGCAGTACTTC
NA,18,NA,TRBJ1-5,TRBV4-1,CASSQDARGGISNQPQHF,TGCGCCAGCAGCCAAGATGCCCGGGGGGGGATAAGCAATCAGCCCCAGCATTTT
TRBD1,13,NA,TRBJ2-7,TRBV27,CASSDRGLNEQYF,TGTGCCAGCAGTGACAGGGGGCTTAACGAGCAGTACTTC
TRBD1,15,NA,TRBJ1-4,TRBV24-1,CATRGTGTGNEKLFF,TGTGCCACCAGGGGGACCGGGACAGGGAATGAAAAACTGTTTTTT
TRBD1,14,NA,TRBJ1-2,TRBV3-1/TRBV3-2,CASSHADRGNGYTF,TGTGCCAGCAGCCACGCGGACAGGGGGAATGGCTACACCTTC
NA,12,NA,TRBJ2-7,TRBV7-2,CASSLAVREQYF,TGTGCCAGCAGCTTAGCGGTCCGCGAGCAGTACTTC
TRBD1,15,once,TRBJ1-3,TRBV28,CASSYPTGARNTIYF,TGTGCCAGCAGCTACCCTACAGGGGCCAGAAACACCATATATTTT
NA,12,NA,TRBJ2-7,TRBV12-3/TRBV12-4,CASSLGTYEQYF,TGTGCCAGCAGTTTGGGGACCTACGAGCAGTACTTC
TRBD1,17,few,TRBJ1-4,TRBV19,CASSTVPGQSWGGKLFF,TGTGCCAGTAGTACAGTCCCGGGACAGTCCTGGGGAGGAAAACTGTTTTTT
TRBD1,15,NA,TRBJ1-5,TRBV19,CASTTGTGTYQPQHF,TGTGCCAGTACCACCGGGACAGGAACGTATCAGCCCCAGCATTTT
NA,10,NA,TRBJ1-2,TRBV30,CAYRYYGYTF,TGTGCCTACAGATACTATGGCTACACCTTC
NA,14,NA,TRBJ1-1,TRBV7-6,CASSLGRGDTEAFF,TGTGCCAGCAGCTTAGGGAGAGGGGACACTGAAGCTTTCTTT
NA,13,NA,TRBJ2-5,TRBV5-6,CASSFSGAETQYF,TGTGCCAGCAGCTTTTCAGGGGCGGAGACCCAGTACTTC
NA,13,few,TRBJ1-6,TRBV29-1,CSVAAGQASPLHF,TGCAGCGTTGCAGCGGGCCAAGCTTCACCCCTCCACTTT
NA,15,once,TRBJ1-6,TRBV2,CASSESSSYNSPLHF,TGTGCCAGCAGTGAGTCGAGCTCCTATAATTCACCCCTCCACTTT
NA,16,NA,TRBJ1-3,TRBV28,CASSFGKSFSGNTIYF,TGTGCCAGCAGTTTTGGCAAGAGTTTCTCTGGAAACACCATATATTTT
NA,14,NA,TRBJ1-5,TRBV3-1/TRBV3-2,CASSQDWTNQPQHF,TGTGCCAGCAGCCAAGACTGGACAAATCAGCCCCAGCATTTT
NA,13,NA,TRBJ2-5,TRBV21-1,CASSKGVKRDQYF,TGTGCCAGCAGCAAAGGGGTCAAAAGAGACCAGTACTTC
NA,16,once,TRBJ2-1,TRBV6-1,CASSDVGRPPYNEQFF,TGTGCCAGCAGTGATGTAGGACGGCCCCCCTACAATGAGCAGTTCTTC
TRBD1,13,NA,TRBJ2-7,TRBV29-1,CSVGQGAFYEQYF,TGCAGCGTCGGACAGGGGGCATTCTACGAGCAGTACTTC
TRBD1,14,NA,TRBJ1-6,TRBV30,CAGTVRSYNSPLHF,TGTGCCGGGACAGTGCGCTCCTATAATTCACCCCTCCACTTT
NA,17,NA,TRBJ1-6,TRBV5-1,CASRRAASSTPNSPLHF,TGCGCCAGCAGGCGAGCAGCATCGTCCACTCCGAATTCACCCCTCCACTTT
NA,12,NA,TRBJ2-3,TRBV4-2,CASSREADTQYF,TGTGCCAGCAGCCGCGAGGCAGATACGCAGTATTTT
TRBD2,15,NA,TRBJ2-3,TRBV11-1,CASTPSGGGSDTQYF,TGTGCCAGCACCCCCTCCGGGGGGGGCTCAGATACGCAGTATTTT
TRBD1,15,NA,TRBJ1-5,TRBV27,CASSYTGGKNQPQHF,TGTGCCAGCAGCTACACAGGGGGCAAGAATCAGCCCCAGCATTTT
NA,13,NA,TRBJ1-5,TRBV7-9,CASSPQGWQPQHF,TGTGCCAGCAGTCCCCAGGGCTGGCAGCCCCAGCATTTT
TRBD1,15,NA,TRBJ2-1,TRBV3-1/TRBV3-2,CASSPRGDRDNEQFF,TGTGCCAGCAGCCCCCGAGGAGACAGGGACAATGAGCAGTTCTTC
NA,16,few,TRBJ1-2,TRBV3-1/TRBV3-2,CASSQDRMGRDYGYTF,TGTGCCAGCAGCCAAGATCGTATGGGGCGCGACTATGGCTACACCTTC
TRBD1,14,NA,TRBJ1-1,TRBV4-2,CASSYGQGETEAFF,TGTGCCAGCAGCTACGGACAGGGGGAGACTGAAGCTTTCTTT
TRBD1,14,NA,TRBJ1-3,TRBV30,CAWDRGKAGNTIYF,TGTGCCTGGGACAGGGGAAAAGCTGGAAACACCATATATTTT
TRBD2,16,NA,TRBJ2-1,TRBV15,CATSITSGGTYNEQFF,TGTGCCACCAGCATCACTAGCGGGGGGACCTACAATGAGCAGTTCTTC
TRBD1,17,NA,TRBJ1-3,TRBV11-3,CASSPGGFSSSGNTIYF,TGTGCCAGCAGCCCAGGGGGGTTTTCATCCTCTGGAAACACCATATATTTT
TRBD1,14,NA,TRBJ2-1,TRBV19,CASSPGQGVDEQFF,TGTGCCAGTAGTCCTGGACAGGGAGTCGATGAGCAGTTCTTC
TRBD2,15,NA,TRBJ2-5,TRBV5-8,CASTPAVGREETQYF,TGTGCCAGCACCCCGGCGGTAGGGCGGGAGGAGACCCAGTACTTC
NA,14,few,TRBJ1-3,TRBV29-1,CSVEEGYSGNTIYF,TGCAGCGTTGAAGAGGGCTACTCTGGAAACACCATATATTTT
NA,14,NA,TRBJ2-7,TRBV5-1,CASTSDGLFREQYF,TGCGCCAGCACCAGCGACGGGCTTTTCAGGGAGCAGTACTTC
NA,14,NA,TRBJ1-1,TRBV11-2,CASSLGSGYTEAFF,TGTGCCAGCAGCTTAGGGTCAGGGTACACTGAAGCTTTCTTT
NA,15,NA,TRBJ2-1,TRBV7-2,CASSPSRGVYNEQFF,TGTGCCAGCAGCCCCTCTAGGGGGGTTTACAATGAGCAGTTCTTC
NA,12,NA,TRBJ1-2,TRBV2,CASSGEMYGYTF,TGTGCCAGCAGTGGGGAAATGTATGGCTACACCTTC
NA,13,NA,TRBJ1-1,TRBV5-1,CASISGDSTEAFF,TGCGCCAGCATCTCTGGGGATAGCACTGAAGCTTTCTTT
NA,16,NA,TRBJ2-1,TRBV24-1,CATSTNRAGLRFKQFF,TGTGCCACCAGTACCAACAGGGCCGGACTAAGGTTTAAGCAGTTCTTC
NA,14,NA,TRBJ2-5,TRBV19,CASSDPGHQETQYF,TGTGCCAGTAGTGATCCGGGACATCAAGAGACCCAGTACTTC
TRBD1,15,NA,TRBJ1-4,TRBV5-1,CASSFTGDANEKLFF,TGCGCCAGCAGCTTCACAGGGGACGCTAATGAAAAACTGTTTTTT
TRBD1,13,NA,TRBJ2-7,TRBV11-2,CASSLQGVHEQYF,TGTGCCAGCAGCTTACAGGGGGTGCACGAGCAGTACTTC
NA,12,NA,TRBJ1-2,TRBV21-1,CASSKEPMGYTF,TGTGCCAGCAGCAAAGAACCGATGGGCTACACCTTC
NA,13,NA,TRBJ1-6,TRBV5-1,CASSLTGLSPLHF,TGCGCCAGCAGCTTGACAGGGCTTTCACCCCTCCACTTT
NA,12,NA,TRBJ2-3,TRBV10-3,CAISDFGDTQYF,TGTGCCATCAGTGATTTCGGGGATACGCAGTATTTT
NA,15,NA,TRBJ1-1,TRBV18,CASSWQRTGNTEAFF,TGTGCCAGCTCATGGCAGCGCACAGGGAACACTGAAGCTTTCTTT
NA,13,few,TRBJ1-5,TRBV6-5,CASRQTEVSPSIF,NA
NA,14,NA,TRBJ1-2,TRBV6-4,CASSDGQGLYGYTF,TGTGCCAGCAGTGACGGTCAGGGCCTCTATGGCTACACCTTC
NA,16,NA,TRBJ1-4,TRBV9,CASSVEAQSEGEKLFF,TGTGCCAGCAGCGTAGAAGCCCAGTCCGAGGGTGAAAAACTGTTTTTT